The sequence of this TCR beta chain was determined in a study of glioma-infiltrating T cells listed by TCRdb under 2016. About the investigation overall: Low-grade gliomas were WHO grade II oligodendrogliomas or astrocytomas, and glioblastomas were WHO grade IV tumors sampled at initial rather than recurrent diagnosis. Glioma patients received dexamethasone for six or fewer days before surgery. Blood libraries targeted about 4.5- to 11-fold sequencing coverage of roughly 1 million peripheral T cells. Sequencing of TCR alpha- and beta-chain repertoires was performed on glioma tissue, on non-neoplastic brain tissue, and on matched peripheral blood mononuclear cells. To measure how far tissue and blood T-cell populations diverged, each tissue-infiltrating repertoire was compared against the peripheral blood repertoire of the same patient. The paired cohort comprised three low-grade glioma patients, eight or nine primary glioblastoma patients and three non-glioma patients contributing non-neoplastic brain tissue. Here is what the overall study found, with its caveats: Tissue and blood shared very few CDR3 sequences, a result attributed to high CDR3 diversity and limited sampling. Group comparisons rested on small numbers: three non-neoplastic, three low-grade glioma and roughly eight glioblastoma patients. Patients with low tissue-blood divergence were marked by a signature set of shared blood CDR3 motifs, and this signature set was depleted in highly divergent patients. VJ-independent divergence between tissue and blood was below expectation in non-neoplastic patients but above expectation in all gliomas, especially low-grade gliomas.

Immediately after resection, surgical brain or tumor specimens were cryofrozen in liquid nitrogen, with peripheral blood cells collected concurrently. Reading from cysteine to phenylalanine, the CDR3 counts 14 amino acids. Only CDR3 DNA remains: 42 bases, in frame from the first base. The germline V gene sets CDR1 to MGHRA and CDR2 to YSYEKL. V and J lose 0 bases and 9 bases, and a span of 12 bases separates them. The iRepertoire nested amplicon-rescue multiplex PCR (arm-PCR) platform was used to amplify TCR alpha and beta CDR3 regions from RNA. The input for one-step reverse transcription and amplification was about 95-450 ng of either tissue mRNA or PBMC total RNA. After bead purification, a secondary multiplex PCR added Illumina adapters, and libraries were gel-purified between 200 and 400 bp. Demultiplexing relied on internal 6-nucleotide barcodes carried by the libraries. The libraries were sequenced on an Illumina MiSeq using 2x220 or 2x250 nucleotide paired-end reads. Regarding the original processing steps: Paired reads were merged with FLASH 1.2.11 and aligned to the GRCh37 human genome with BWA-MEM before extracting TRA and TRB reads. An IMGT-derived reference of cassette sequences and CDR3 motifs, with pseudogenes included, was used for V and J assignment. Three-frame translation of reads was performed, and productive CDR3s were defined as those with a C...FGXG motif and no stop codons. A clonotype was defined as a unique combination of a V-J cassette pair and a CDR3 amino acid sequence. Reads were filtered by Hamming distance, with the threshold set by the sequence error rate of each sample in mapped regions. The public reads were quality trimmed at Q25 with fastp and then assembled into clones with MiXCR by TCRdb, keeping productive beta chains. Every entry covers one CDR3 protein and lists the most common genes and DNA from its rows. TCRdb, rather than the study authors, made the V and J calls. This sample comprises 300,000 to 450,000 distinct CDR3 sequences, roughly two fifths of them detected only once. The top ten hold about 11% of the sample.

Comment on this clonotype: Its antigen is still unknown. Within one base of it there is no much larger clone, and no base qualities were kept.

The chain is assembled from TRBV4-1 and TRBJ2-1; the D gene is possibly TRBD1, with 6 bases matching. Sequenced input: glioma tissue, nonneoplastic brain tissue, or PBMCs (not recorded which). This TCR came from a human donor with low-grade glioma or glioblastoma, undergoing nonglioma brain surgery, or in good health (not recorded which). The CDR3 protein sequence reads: CASSQEYVGGEQFF. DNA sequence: TGCGCCAGCAGCCAAGAATATGTAGGGGGTGAGCAGTTCTTC.